This T cell receptor (beta chain) was recorded in a study of post-analysis software for immune sequencing data. Carried by the TCR beta cDNA libraries were unique molecular identifiers. Each batch of roughly 0.95 to 10 million T cells produced 490,000 or so cDNA molecules. One entry per CDR3 protein, called by TCRdb with MiXCR from the PCR reads. The sample holds approximately 440,000 distinct CDR3 sequences, around 40% seen once. General study points: Normalized Chao1 diversity in multiple sclerosis patients fell significantly below that of controls. TRBV5-6, TRBV5-1 and TRBV20-1 were among five TRBV segments more frequent in patients than controls.

To note about this clonotype: Antigen specificity is unknown.

The CDR3 sequence is 12 residues long. Germline-derived CDR1 and CDR2 are LNHNV and YYDKDF (reference sequence). Trimming took 0 bases from V and 8 from J, leaving 7 bases between them. The TCR was taken from a girl between 10 and 17 years old with multiple sclerosis. The rearrangement uses TRBV15 and TRBJ1-2, with D possibly TRBD1 on 6 matching bases. The specimen sequenced was blood. Here the CDR3 reads CATSRDRGGYTF. The CDR3 DNA sequence: TGTGCCACCAGCAGAGACAGGGGCGGCTACACCTTC.